This is a list of T cell receptor beta chains from one sample in a study of T cells in Graves' hyperthyroidism and ophthalmopathy. In TCRdb, the multiplex PCR reads were re-called with MiXCR into one record per CDR3 protein. The sample lists around 690,000 distinct CDR3 sequences, around 21% occurring once. The sequenced sample was blood. The receptors shown here come from a man aged 25-40 years with Graves' ophthalmopathy. The CDR3 runs from the conserved cysteine through the conserved F or W. A D gene is named only where the DNA matches it firmly. Only some rows state a clone size, as once, few, many or a class for expanded clones.

CSATVAGVGTDTQYF | TGCAGTGCAACCGTAGCGGGAGTAGGGACAGATACGCAGTATTTT | few | TRBJ2-3 | TRBD2 | TRBV20-1
CASSLVQGEQYF | TGTGCCAGCAGCTTAGTCCAGGGCGAGCAGTACTTC | NA | TRBJ2-7 | NA | TRBV11-2
CASSFPERAREQYF | TGTGCCAGCAGTTTTCCAGAACGGGCTCGCGAGCAGTACTTC | few | TRBJ2-7 | NA | TRBV6-1
CASSPQGPEAGGRYEQYF | TGCGCCAGCAGCCCGCAGGGACCGGAAGCGGGAGGGCGCTACGAGCAGTACTTC | NA | TRBJ2-7 | TRBD2 | TRBV7-9
CSADGGRENTDTQYF | TGCAGTGCCGACGGAGGGAGGGAGAACACAGATACGCAGTATTTT | NA | TRBJ2-3 | TRBD2 | TRBV20-1
CASSSAGGWPGGSRSYEQYF | TGTGCCAGCAGCTCAGCGGGAGGGTGGCCAGGGGGGTCCCGTTCCTACGAGCAGTACTTC | many | TRBJ2-7 | TRBD2 | TRBV7-2
CAWRNSGSTDAQYF | TGTGCCTGGAGAAACAGCGGGAGCACAGATGCGCAGTATTTT | NA | TRBJ2-3 | TRBD2 | TRBV30
CASSPPPGQGSEKLFF | TGTGCCAGCAGTCCTCCTCCGGGACAGGGGAGTGAAAAACTGTTTTTT | NA | TRBJ1-4 | TRBD1 | TRBV28
CASSLETSIYNEQFF | TGTGCCAGCAGCTTAGAGACTAGCATCTACAATGAGCAGTTCTTC | many | TRBJ2-1 | TRBD2 | TRBV11-2
CAIRDGGTEAFF | TGTGCCATCCGAGACGGGGGCACTGAAGCTTTCTTT | many | TRBJ1-1 | NA | TRBV10-3
CASSLSGQGAYGYTF | TGTGCCAGCAGTTTATCGGGACAGGGGGCGTATGGCTACACCTTC | NA | TRBJ1-2 | TRBD1 | TRBV27
CASIQDAPLGEQYF | TGTGCCAGCATTCAGGACGCCCCTCTCGGGGAGCAGTACTTC | NA | TRBJ2-7 | NA | TRBV6-1
CATSPVVEGIGTQETQYF | TGTGCCACCAGTCCCGTAGTAGAGGGCATTGGGACCCAAGAGACCCAGTACTTC | NA | TRBJ2-5 | NA | TRBV15
CASSSDRTNTGELFF | TGTGCCAGCAGCTCTGACAGAACGAACACCGGGGAGCTGTTTTTT | many | TRBJ2-2 | NA | TRBV11-2
CASSTSGTDKNIQYF | TGTGCCAGTAGTACATCCGGGACGGACAAAAACATTCAGTACTTC | NA | TRBJ2-4 | NA | TRBV19
CSAREGTEAFF | TGCAGTGCTAGAGAAGGCACTGAAGCTTTCTTT | many | TRBJ1-1 | NA | TRBV20-1
CASSEAHRGGLGGNTIYF | TGTGCCAGCAGTGAAGCCCACAGGGGTGGGCTAGGAGGAAACACCATATATTTT | NA | TRBJ1-3 | TRBD1 | TRBV2
CASSDPGKGVYEQYF | TGCGCCAGCAGCGATCCGGGAAAAGGGGTCTACGAGCAGTACTTC | NA | TRBJ2-7 | NA | TRBV4-1
CASSRTGKRDTQYF | TGTGCCAGCAGCAGGACGGGGAAGAGAGATACGCAGTATTTT | NA | TRBJ2-3 | NA | TRBV28
CASSSTSGKETQYF | TGTGCCAGCAGCTCGACTAGCGGGAAGGAGACCCAGTACTTC | few | TRBJ2-5 | TRBD2 | TRBV7-2
CASSLGGGRGRYEQYF | TGTGCCAGCAGCTTGGGGGGCGGCAGGGGGCGGTACGAGCAGTACTTC | many | TRBJ2-7 | TRBD1 | TRBV11-2
CATSDRNRDSENEQFF | TGTGCCACCAGTGATCGTAACCGGGACAGCGAGAATGAGCAGTTCTTC | few | TRBJ2-1 | TRBD1 | TRBV24-1
CSVEGDSTYEQYF | TGCAGCGTTGAGGGGGATTCCACCTACGAGCAGTACTTC | NA | TRBJ2-7 | NA | TRBV29-1
CASSPSGGSNEQYF | TGTGCCAGCAGCCCCTCAGGGGGTAGTAACGAGCAGTACTTC | NA | TRBJ2-7 | TRBD1 | TRBV7-3
CASSLLYGEETQYF | TGTGCCAGCAGTTTATTATACGGCGAAGAGACCCAGTACTTC | NA | TRBJ2-5 | NA | TRBV27
CATSRRGDRSNQPQHF | TGTGCCACCAGTCGAAGGGGGGACAGAAGCAATCAGCCCCAGCATTTT | few | TRBJ1-5 | TRBD1 | TRBV15
CASSQGVRGGYTF | TGTGCCAGCTCTCAAGGGGTAAGGGGAGGCTACACCTTC | NA | TRBJ1-2 | NA | TRBV12-3/TRBV12-4
CASSSSGRNTGELFF | TGTGCCAGCAGTTCTAGCGGGAGGAACACCGGGGAGCTGTTTTTT | many | TRBJ2-2 | TRBD2 | TRBV12-3/TRBV12-4
CSARDDREANEQYF | TGCAGTGCTAGAGATGACCGGGAGGCCAACGAGCAGTACTTC | many | TRBJ2-7 | TRBD2 | TRBV20-1
CASSTSGSPPYEQYF | TGCGCCAGCAGCACTAGCGGGAGTCCTCCCTACGAGCAGTACTTC | NA | TRBJ2-7 | TRBD2 | TRBV5-1
CASSLSAGARNEQFF | TGTGCCAGCAGCTTATCGGCGGGAGCGAGAAATGAGCAGTTCTTC | NA | TRBJ2-1 | TRBD2 | TRBV7-3
CSARTSRSTDTQYF | TGCAGTGCTAGGACTAGCAGATCCACAGATACGCAGTATTTT | NA | TRBJ2-3 | TRBD2 | TRBV20-1
CASSSSPLYEQYF | TGTGCCAGCAGCTCAAGCCCACTCTACGAGCAGTACTTC | many | TRBJ2-7 | NA | TRBV2
CASSASDYSNQPQHF | TGTGCCAGCAGTGCTTCCGATTATAGCAATCAGCCCCAGCATTTT | many | TRBJ1-5 | NA | TRBV2
CASSEMGVRGTEAFF | TGTGCCAGCAGTGAAATGGGGGTGAGGGGCACTGAAGCTTTCTTT | NA | TRBJ1-1 | NA | TRBV2
CASRRNPGGGQPQHF | TGTGCCAGCAGACGTAACCCAGGGGGGGGTCAGCCCCAGCATTTT | few | TRBJ1-5 | TRBD1 | TRBV28
CSLVVGNEETQYF | TGCAGCCTAGTAGTTGGGAACGAAGAGACCCAGTACTTC | NA | TRBJ2-5 | NA | TRBV29-1
CASSEDRVREQPQHF | TGTGCCAGCAGTGAGGACAGGGTAAGAGAACAGCCCCAGCATTTT | few | TRBJ1-5 | TRBD1 | TRBV6-1
CASRINDRASSYEQYF | TGTGCCAGCAGAATAAACGACAGGGCCAGCTCCTACGAGCAGTACTTC | NA | TRBJ2-7 | TRBD1 | TRBV28
CASTRTGELFF | TGTGCCAGCACTAGAACAGGGGAGCTGTTTTTT | NA | TRBJ2-2 | NA | TRBV12-3/TRBV12-4
CSVSGGSSYEQYF | TGCAGCGTATCAGGTGGCAGCTCCTACGAGCAGTACTTC | NA | TRBJ2-7 | NA | TRBV29-1
CASSADRTNQPQHF | TGTGCCAGCAGCGCTGACAGAACCAATCAGCCCCAGCATTTT | many | TRBJ1-5 | NA | TRBV28
CASSYSIMGEQYF | TGTGCCAGCAGTTACTCGATCATGGGTGAGCAGTACTTC | NA | TRBJ2-7 | NA | TRBV6-2/TRBV6-3
CSVLVGAYEQYF | TGCAGCGTTCTGGTGGGGGCCTACGAGCAGTACTTC | few | TRBJ2-7 | NA | TRBV29-1
CASQMSPYNSPLHF | TGTGCCAGCCAGATGAGCCCCTATAATTCACCCCTCCACTTT | NA | TRBJ1-6 | NA | TRBV6-1
CASRSHPEELFF | TGTGCCAGCAGATCCCACCCCGAGGAGCTGTTTTTT | few | TRBJ2-2 | NA | TRBV28
CASSGRDRPSSYNEQFF | TGTGCCAGCAGCGGACGGGACAGGCCATCTTCCTACAATGAGCAGTTCTTC | NA | TRBJ2-1 | TRBD1 | TRBV13
CAIRARAYNEQFF | TGTGCCATACGAGCGCGGGCGTACAATGAGCAGTTCTTC | NA | TRBJ2-1 | NA | TRBV28
CASIPGSGSYEQYF | TGCGCCAGCATACCGGGATCCGGGTCCTACGAGCAGTACTTC | NA | TRBJ2-7 | NA | TRBV10-2